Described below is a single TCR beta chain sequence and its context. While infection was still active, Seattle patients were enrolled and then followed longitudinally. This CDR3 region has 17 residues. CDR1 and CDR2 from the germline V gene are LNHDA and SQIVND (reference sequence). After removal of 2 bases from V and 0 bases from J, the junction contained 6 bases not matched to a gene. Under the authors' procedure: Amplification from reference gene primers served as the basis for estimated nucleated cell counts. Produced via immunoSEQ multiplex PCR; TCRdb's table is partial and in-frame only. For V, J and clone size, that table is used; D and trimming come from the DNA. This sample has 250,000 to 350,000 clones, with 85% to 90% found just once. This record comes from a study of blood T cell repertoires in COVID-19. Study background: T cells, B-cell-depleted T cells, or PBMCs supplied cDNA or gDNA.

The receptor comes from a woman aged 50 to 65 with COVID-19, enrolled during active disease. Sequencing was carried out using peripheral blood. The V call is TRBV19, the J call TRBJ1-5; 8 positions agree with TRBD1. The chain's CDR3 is CASSIPGQATSNQPQHF. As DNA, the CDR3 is TGTGCCAGTAGTATACCGGGACAGGCGACTAGCAATCAGCCCCAGCATTTT.